These 15 T cell receptor beta chains came from one sample sequenced in a study of blood T cell repertoires in COVID-19. Clones were sequenced by immunoSEQ multiplex PCR, and TCRdb holds only the in-frame ones, with some missing. The table has under 250,000 clones, roughly nine tenths seen once. Input material: peripheral blood. The receptors stem from a man in his forties or fifties with acute or convalescent COVID-19.

There are a few counts of this clone. The chain couples TRBV3-1 (or the pseudogene TRBV3-2) to TRBJ1-1, with a possible D match to TRBD1 (6 bases). The CDR3 has 15 amino acids. Germline values: CDR1 LGHDT, CDR2 YNNKEL (reference sequence). The V end was cut by 1 base, the J end by 7 bases, with 16 bases between. CDR3: CASSQVVLGQIEAFF. CDR3 DNA sequence: TGTGCCAGCAGCCAAGTCGTTCTAGGACAGATTGAAGCTTTCTTT.

This clone was seen just once. The chain is built from TRBV7-2 and TRBJ2-1, with TRBD2 matching 8 bases. The CDR3 contains 15 residues. CDR1 SGHTA and CDR2 FQGNSA come from the germline V gene. Trimming at V came to 0 bases and at J to 7 bases, leaving 5 bases not matched to a gene. The CDR3 is CASSLALAGGNEQFF. The CDR3 DNA reads as TGTGCCAGCAGCTTAGCTCTAGCGGGCGGGAATGAGCAGTTCTTC.

This clone came up once. This CDR3 is CASSSTGTEVYEQYF. As DNA, the CDR3 is TGTGCCAGCAGCTCAACCGGGACAGAGGTCTACGAGCAGTACTTC. The chain employs TRBV7-9 and TRBJ2-7; TRBD1 matches 7 bases. CDR3 size: 15 residues. V dropped 4 bases and J dropped 3; count of bases not matched to a gene: 9. CDR1 is SEHNR, CDR2 FQNEAQ, per germline (reference sequence).

This chain joins TRBV18 and TRBJ1-1, with D possibly matching TRBD1 (6 bases). Germline V CDR1 and CDR2: KGHSH, LQKENI. Trimming removed 6 bases from V and 1 base from J, with 18 bases in between. CDR3 length: 16 amino acids. The CDR3 loop reads CASSRFGQPQNTEAFF. The CDR3 DNA follows: TGTGCCAGCTCCCGCTTTGGACAGCCTCAGAACACTGAAGCTTTCTTT.

The chain links TRBV7-9 to TRBJ1-3, with D hard to call. The CDR3 length is 15 residues. From germline, CDR1 is SEHNR and CDR2 FQNEAQ (reference sequence). V was trimmed by 1 base and J by 0 bases, leaving 7 bases between them. This CDR3 is CASSLEEFSGNTIYF. CDR3 in DNA: TGTGCCAGCAGCTTAGAGGAGTTCTCTGGAAACACCATATATTTT.

V is TRBV7-6 and J is TRBJ2-7, with 11 bases matching TRBD2. CDR1 and CDR2 from the germline V gene are SGHVS and FNYEAQ. Trimming cost V 5 bases and J 3 bases; bases outside gene matches: 9. The CDR3 length is 16 residues. In DNA form, the CDR3 reads TGTGCCAGCAGCAAGGGACTAGCGGAGGATTTCTACGAGCAGTACTTC. Its protein is CASSKGLAEDFYEQYF.

CDR3 bases: TGTGCCAGCTCACCACCGGCCAGTCCAGATACGCAGTATTTT. As protein: CASSPPASPDTQYF. The V gene is TRBV18, the J gene TRBJ2-3; D unresolved. The CDR3 has 14 amino acids. Trimming took 0 bases from V and 4 from J, leaving 8 bases between them. Germline lookup yields CDR1 KGHSH and CDR2 LQKENI.

The rearrangement links TRBV6-6 to TRBJ2-1; TRBD2 aligns across 8 bases. The CDR3 runs to 16 residues. The germline gives CDR1 MNHNY, CDR2 SVGAGI (reference sequence). J gave up 9 bases and V 5 bases, and 15 bases lay outside the gene matches. The DNA for the CDR3 is TGTGCCAGCAGTCAAGGGAGCGGGAGCGTCTCGGGTGAGCAGTTCTTC. Protein: CASSQGSGSVSGEQFF.

The chain joins TRBV5-4 to TRBJ1-5, with a possible D match to TRBD1 (5 bases). Germline CDR1 reads SGHNT; CDR2 reads YYREEE (reference sequence). Trimming removed 3 bases at V and 5 bases at J, with 12 bases between. CDR3 length: 14 residues. The CDR3 DNA sequence: TGTGCCAGCAGCTGGGGGGAAACGGATCAGCCCCAGCATTTT. This sequence encodes CASSWGETDQPQHF.

The table lists this clone with a few counts. The chain recombines TRBV9 with TRBJ2-7; 7 bases align to TRBD2. J was trimmed by 0 bases and V by 0 bases; bases with no gene match: 0. This CDR3 spans 14 amino acids. From germline, CDR1 is SGDLS and CDR2 YYNGEE. CDR3 in amino acids: CASSVGGSSYEQYF. CDR3 nucleotide sequence: TGTGCCAGCAGCGTAGGCGGGAGCTCCTACGAGCAGTACTTC.

The chain uses TRBV12-3 or TRBV12-4 and TRBJ1-2, with D possibly TRBD1 on 6 matching bases. The CDR3 consists of 13 residues. The V end lost 3 bases, the J end lost 7 bases, and 12 bases lay between the germline ends. CDR3 sequence: CASSFGGAAGYTF. The CDR3 nucleotides are TGTGCCAGCAGTTTTGGGGGGGCGGCTGGCTACACCTTC.

Points on this clone: Sequence at one end of the junction differs from germline and may be a read error. The gene calls are TRBV27 and TRBJ1-6; 9 bases line up with TRBD1. The CDR3 covers 16 residues. Germline-derived CDR1 and CDR2 are MNHEY and SMNVEV (reference sequence). The CDR3 bases are TGTGCCAGGAGTTTAGGACAGGGGACCTATAATTCACCCCTCCACTTT. This gives the protein CARSLGQGTYNSPLHF.

This clone was picked up a small number of times. This chain joins TRBV19 and TRBJ1-2, with 7 nucleotides matching TRBD1. The V segment lost 7 bases and the J segment 4 bases; nucleotides outside the gene matches: 9. CDR1 and CDR2 from the germline V gene are LNHDA and SQIVND (reference sequence). The CDR3 has 14 residues. DNA for the CDR3: TGTGCCAGTACCCCAAGGGGGCAAGGCTATGGCTACACCTTC. Translated, it gives CASTPRGQGYGYTF.

This clone showed up just once. V gene TRBV27 combines with J gene TRBJ2-3; 13 bases are shared with TRBD2. J was trimmed by 5 bases and V by 1 base; bases with no gene match: 0. This CDR3 is built from 15 residues. The germline gives CDR1 MNHEY, CDR2 SMNVEV (reference sequence). The CDR3 is CASSLWTSGRDTQYF. The CDR3 DNA sequence: TGTGCCAGCAGTTTATGGACTAGCGGGAGAGATACGCAGTATTTT.

The J gene is TRBJ1-1, the V gene TRBV5-4, with D perhaps TRBD1 (6 bases). V was cut by 4 bases and J by 2 bases, with 15 bases left in between. This CDR3 is built from 15 residues. From germline, CDR1 is SGHNT and CDR2 YYREEE (reference sequence). CDR3 in DNA: TGTGCCAGCAGCCGATCAACAGGGATTAACACTGAAGCTTTCTTT. Its translation: CASSRSTGINTEAFF.